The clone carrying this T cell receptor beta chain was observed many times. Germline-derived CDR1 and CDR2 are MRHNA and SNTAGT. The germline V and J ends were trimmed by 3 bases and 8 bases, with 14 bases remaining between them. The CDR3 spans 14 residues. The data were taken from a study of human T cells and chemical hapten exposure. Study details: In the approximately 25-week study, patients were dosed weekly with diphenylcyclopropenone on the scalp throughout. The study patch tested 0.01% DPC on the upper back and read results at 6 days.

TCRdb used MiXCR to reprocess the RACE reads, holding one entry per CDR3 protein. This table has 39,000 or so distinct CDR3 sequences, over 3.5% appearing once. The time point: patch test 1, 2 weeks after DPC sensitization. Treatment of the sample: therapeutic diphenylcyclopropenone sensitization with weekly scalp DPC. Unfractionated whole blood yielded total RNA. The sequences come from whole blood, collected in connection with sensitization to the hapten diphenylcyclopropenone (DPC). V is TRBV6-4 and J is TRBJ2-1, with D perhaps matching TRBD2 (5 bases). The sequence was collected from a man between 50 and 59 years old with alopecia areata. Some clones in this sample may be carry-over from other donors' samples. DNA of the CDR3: TGTGCCAGCAGTGAGGGCGGGTCAGCCTATGAGCAGTTCTTC. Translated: CASSEGGSAYEQFF.